This TCR beta chain was observed in a study of monozygotic twins with inflammatory bowel disease. About this clonotype: What it binds is not known.

One blood sample of approximately 2.7 ml was taken from each donor. Template switching incorporated UMIs with a 6-nucleotide sample barcode. TCRdb re-called the 5' RACE reads and catalogs CDR3 proteins one per entry, DNA excluded. This table holds hundreds of thousands of distinct CDR3 sequences. The CDR3 runs to 15 residues. Germline lookup yields CDR1 DFQATT and CDR2 SNEGSKA (reference sequence). Overall study findings and caveats: Among IBD patients, fewer clonotypes were shared with others than among healthy twins, especially with disease activity. IBD patients had lower TCRbeta diversity (inverse Simpson) than healthy co-twins.

The genes are TRBV20-1 and TRBJ1-2; lacking DNA, the TRBD1 call made by TCRdb goes unchecked. Source material: blood. This receptor was identified in a human donor with ulcerative colitis or Crohn's disease, or a healthy co-twin of an affected twin (not recorded which). CDR3 protein: CSARDDRGEIYGYTF.